This T cell receptor beta chain originates from a study of cytomegalovirus exposure and HLA in healthy donors. General study findings and limits: Most TCR sequences were uncommon, yet certain public TCRs appeared in many donors. Looking again later, the authors saw that most CMV-associated TCR beta chains seemed HLA-restricted.

With regard to this clone: The antigen is undetermined.

The V gene's germline CDR1 is SEHNR and CDR2 FQNEAQ (reference sequence). CDR3 size: 14 residues. V was trimmed by 4 bases and J by 5 bases, leaving 14 bases between them. The primer mix had 60 Vbeta and 13 Jbeta primers. Assay used: immunoSEQ multiplex PCR; TCRdb lists only in-frame clones, some missing. The sample lists approximately 130,000 clones, 6.5% to 9.5% seen once, with about 6.6% in the top ten. The V and J genes are TRBV7-9 and TRBJ1-2; the D gene is possibly TRBD1 (6 bases). The clonotype comes from a woman between 40 and 55 years old in good health and CMV-seropositive. The sample comprised PBMCs. CDR3 region: CASSSQGGAYGYTF. CDR3 nucleotides: TGTGCCAGCAGCTCACAGGGTGGTGCTTATGGCTACACCTTC.